The text below deals with one T cell receptor (beta chain). The antigen remains unidentified. The data originate from a study of graft-versus-host responses after intestinal transplantation. CDR1 is SGHDN and CDR2 is FVKESK in the germline V gene. V lost 4 bases and J 0 bases, leaving 16 bases between the germline ends. The CDR3 has 16 amino acids. TCRdb keeps only in-frame clones here, not all; method: immunoSEQ multiplex PCR. The repertoire includes tens of thousands of clones, about 87% of them detected once, and about 0.27% sits in the top ten. Study findings and constraints: Investigators detected GvH clones in recipient marrow, with some emerging earlier in ileum or blood.

The receptor comes from a human donor who was the organ donor for an intestinal transplant. Specimen: unstimulated CD4+ T cells sorted from spleen or lymph node cells, collected before transplant. V and J are TRBV14 and TRBJ2-7; D is perhaps TRBD1 (5 bases). CDR3 region: CASSRGTSPFSYEQYF. The CDR3 DNA is TGTGCCAGCAGCCGGGGCACGAGTCCTTTCTCCTACGAGCAGTACTTC.